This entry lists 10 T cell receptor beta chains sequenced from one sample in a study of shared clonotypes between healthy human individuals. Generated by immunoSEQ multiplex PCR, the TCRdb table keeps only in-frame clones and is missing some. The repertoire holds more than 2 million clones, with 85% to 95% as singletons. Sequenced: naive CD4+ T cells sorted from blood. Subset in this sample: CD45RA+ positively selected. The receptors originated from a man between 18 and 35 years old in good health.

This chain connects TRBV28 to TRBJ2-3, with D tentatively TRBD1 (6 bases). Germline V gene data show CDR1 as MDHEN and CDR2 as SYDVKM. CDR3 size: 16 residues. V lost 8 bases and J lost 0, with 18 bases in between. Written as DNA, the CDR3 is TGTGCCAGCGGCACAACAGGGATGGGTAGCACAGATACGCAGTATTTT. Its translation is CASGTTGMGSTDTQYF.

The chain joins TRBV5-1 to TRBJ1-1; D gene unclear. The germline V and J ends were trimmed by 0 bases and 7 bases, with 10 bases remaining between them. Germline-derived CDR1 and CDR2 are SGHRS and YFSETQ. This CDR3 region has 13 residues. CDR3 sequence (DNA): TGCGCCAGCAGCTTGGGGTCTGCTATTGAAGCTTTCTTT. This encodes CASSLGSAIEAFF.

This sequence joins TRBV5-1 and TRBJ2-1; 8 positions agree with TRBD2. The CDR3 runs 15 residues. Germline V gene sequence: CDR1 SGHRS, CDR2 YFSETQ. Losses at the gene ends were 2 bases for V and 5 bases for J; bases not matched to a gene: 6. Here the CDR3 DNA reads TGCGCCAGCAGCTTTGTGACTAGCGCAAACAATGAGCAGTTCTTC. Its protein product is CASSFVTSANNEQFF.

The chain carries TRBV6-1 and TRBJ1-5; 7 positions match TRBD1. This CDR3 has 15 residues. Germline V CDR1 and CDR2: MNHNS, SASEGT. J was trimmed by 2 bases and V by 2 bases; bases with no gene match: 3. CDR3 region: CASSELTGGNQPQHF. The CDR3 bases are TGTGCCAGCAGTGAACTTACAGGGGGCAATCAGCCCCAGCATTTT.

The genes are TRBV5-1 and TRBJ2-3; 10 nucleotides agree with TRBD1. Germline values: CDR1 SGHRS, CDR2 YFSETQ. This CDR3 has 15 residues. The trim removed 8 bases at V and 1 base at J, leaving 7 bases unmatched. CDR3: CASFSGTGGTDTQYF. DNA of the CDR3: TGCGCCAGTTTTTCCGGGACAGGGGGCACAGATACGCAGTATTTT.

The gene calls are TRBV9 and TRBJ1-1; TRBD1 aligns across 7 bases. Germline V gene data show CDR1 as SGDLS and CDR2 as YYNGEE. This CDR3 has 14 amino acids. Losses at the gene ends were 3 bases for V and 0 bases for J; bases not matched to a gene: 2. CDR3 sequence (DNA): TGTGCCAGCAGCGCCCAGGGGGTGAACACTGAAGCTTTCTTT. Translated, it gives CASSAQGVNTEAFF.

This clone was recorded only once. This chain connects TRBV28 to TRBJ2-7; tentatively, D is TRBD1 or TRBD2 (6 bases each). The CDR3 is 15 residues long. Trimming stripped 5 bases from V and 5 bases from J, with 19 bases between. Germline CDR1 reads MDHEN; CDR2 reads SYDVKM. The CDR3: CASSPWRGSDNEQYF. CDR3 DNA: TGTGCCAGCAGTCCCTGGAGGGGGAGTGATAACGAGCAGTACTTC.

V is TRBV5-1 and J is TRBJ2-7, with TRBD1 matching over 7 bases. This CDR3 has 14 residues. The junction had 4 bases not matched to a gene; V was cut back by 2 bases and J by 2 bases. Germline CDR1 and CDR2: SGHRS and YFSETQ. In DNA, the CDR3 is TGCGCCAGCAGCTTACAGGGGACGACCTACGAGCAGTACTTC. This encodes CASSLQGTTYEQYF. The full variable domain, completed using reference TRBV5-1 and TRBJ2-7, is KAGVTQTPRYLIKTRGQQVTLSCSPISGHRSVSWYQQTPGQGLQFLFEYFSETQRNKGNFPGRFSGRQFSNSRSEMNVSTLELGDSALYLCASSLQGTTYEQYFGPGTRLTVT.

CDR3 region: CASNPDGVSNQPQHF. CDR3 nucleotide sequence: TGTGCCAGCAATCCGGACGGTGTTAGCAATCAGCCCCAGCATTTT. The chain employs TRBV6-1 and TRBJ1-5; D ambiguous. Germline-derived CDR1 and CDR2 are MNHNS and SASEGT. The germline V and J ends were trimmed by 7 bases and 0 bases, with 13 bases remaining between them. The CDR3 totals 15 residues.

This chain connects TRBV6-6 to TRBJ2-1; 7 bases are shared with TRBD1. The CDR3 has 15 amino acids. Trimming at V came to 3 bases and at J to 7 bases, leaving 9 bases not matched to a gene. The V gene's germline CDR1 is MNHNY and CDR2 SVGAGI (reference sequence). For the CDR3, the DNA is TGTGCCAGCAGTTATAAACTTTCACAGGGGAATGAGCAGTTCTTC. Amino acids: CASSYKLSQGNEQFF.